This paragraph covers one T cell receptor beta chain sequence. Its target is not known. The data belong to a study of cytomegalovirus exposure and HLA in healthy donors. Study-level findings and limits: A later analysis by the authors found several of the most significant clusters apparently linked to common viral pathogens. According to a later analysis, donors in an Asian-associated ancestry cluster reportedly had fewer N-insertions than the approximately 620-donor mean. The classifier reportedly diagnosed cytomegalovirus status with high specificity and sensitivity.

13 Jbeta primers and 60 Vbeta primers were used for the PCR. The method was immunoSEQ multiplex PCR; TCRdb's version includes in-frame clones alone and lacks a portion of them. The sample has approximately 180,000 clones, around 83% seen once; the top ten hold roughly 1.6%. The CDR3 spans 15 residues. V lost 0 bases to trimming and J lost 3 bases; unmatched junction nucleotides: 5. Germline V CDR1 and CDR2: WSHSY, SAAADI. The sequenced material came from PBMCs. The chain joins TRBV10-2 to TRBJ2-7, with 7 bases identical to TRBD2. The sequence came from a woman aged 18 to 35 in good health and CMV-seronegative. Here the CDR3 DNA reads TGCGCCAGCAGTGAGTCGGCGGGAGCCCACTACGAGCAGTACTTC. Translation gives CASSESAGAHYEQYF.